A single sample is the source of the 22 T cell receptor beta chains below, sequenced in a study of shared clonotypes between healthy human individuals. Profiled with immunoSEQ multiplex PCR; TCRdb holds only in-frame clones, not every one. Of 550,000 to 700,000 clones listed, around 73% are singletons. Specimen: memory CD4+ T cells sorted from blood. Subset reported: CD45RA-negative fraction. All receptors come from a woman aged 25 to 39 in good health.

On this clone: The same CDR3 can be traced to other DNA sequences in this sample. The chain couples TRBV5-1 to TRBJ2-1; unclear D gene. CDR3 length equals 15 residues. Germline CDR1 and CDR2: SGHRS and YFSETQ. With 0 bases removed from V and 3 bases from J, the gap between germline ends came to 10 bases. CDR3 loop: CASSLASGGYNEQFF. As DNA, the CDR3 is TGCGCCAGCAGCTTGGCATCCGGCGGCTACAATGAGCAGTTCTTC.

The J gene is TRBJ2-3, the V gene TRBV29-1; 7 bases match TRBD1. This CDR3 spans 12 amino acids. Germline loops: CDR1 SQVTM, CDR2 ANQGSEA. With 7 bases clipped from V and 4 bases from J, the junction kept 5 bases outside the gene matches. CDR3 nucleotide sequence: TGCAGCGGGATAACAGGGGCAGATACGCAGTATTTT. This sequence encodes CSGITGADTQYF.

The rearrangement links TRBV6-5 to TRBJ2-5; D gene uncertain. The CDR3 consists of 13 residues. Trimming pared 6 bases from V and 5 bases from J, leaving 13 bases between. CDR1 and CDR2 from the germline V gene are MNHEY and SVGAGI. CDR3 protein: CASSKREYETQYF. In DNA form, the CDR3 reads TGTGCCAGCAGCAAAAGGGAATATGAGACCCAGTACTTC.

V is TRBV11-2 and J is TRBJ2-7, with 10 nucleotides matching TRBD1. V shed 5 bases, J shed 4 bases, and the junction held 5 bases outside the gene matches. The CDR3 consists of 14 residues. Germline V gene lookup returns CDR1 SGHAT and CDR2 FQNNGV. CDR3 sequence reads: CASSGTGVFYEQYF. CDR3 sequence (DNA): TGTGCCAGCAGCGGGACAGGGGTCTTTTACGAGCAGTACTTC.

This clone appeared once. The gene calls are TRBV2 and TRBJ1-3; 8 nucleotides agree with TRBD1. Trimming cost V 3 bases and J 2 bases; bases outside gene matches: 0. The CDR3 has 14 residues. The germline gives CDR1 SNHLY, CDR2 FYNNEI. CDR3: CASSEGQAGNTIYF. The CDR3 DNA reads as TGTGCCAGCAGTGAGGGACAGGCTGGAAACACCATATATTTT.

This clone has just a few counts. The chain carries TRBV14 and TRBJ2-7; possibly TRBD2 for D (5 bases). The ends were cut back, 4 bases at V and 6 bases at J, with 13 bases in the middle. The germline V gene encodes CDR1 SGHDN and CDR2 FVKESK. This CDR3 has 13 amino acids. The CDR3 coding sequence is TGTGCCAGCAGCCCGGCGAGGGTCGGCGAGCAGTACTTC. Amino acid sequence: CASSPARVGEQYF.

The chain has TRBV16 and TRBJ1-4; the D is unclear. The CDR3 totals 15 residues. Germline V gene sequence: CDR1 KGHSY, CDR2 FQNENV. V was pared by 0 bases and J by 0 bases, with 5 bases between. The CDR3 here is CASSQSGATNEKLFF. CDR3 DNA: TGTGCCAGCAGCCAATCTGGTGCAACTAATGAAAAACTGTTTTTT.

The chain has TRBV19 and TRBJ2-7; possibly TRBD2 for D (6 bases). The ends were cut back, 4 bases at V and 2 bases at J, with 18 bases in the middle. The CDR3 is 16 amino acids. In germline, CDR1 is LNHDA, CDR2 SQIVND (reference sequence). The CDR3 sequence is CASSRSSGEGTYEQYF. In DNA form, the CDR3 reads TGTGCCAGTAGTAGGTCCTCGGGAGAGGGGACCTACGAGCAGTACTTC.

The V and J genes are TRBV7-2 and TRBJ2-7, with a possible D match to TRBD2 (6 bases). This CDR3 comprises 16 residues. Germline-derived CDR1 and CDR2 are SGHTA and FQGNSA. Trimming stripped 1 base from V and 2 bases from J, with 15 bases between. CDR3 bases: TGTGCCAGCAGCTTAGGGCGGGACCTCGGCACCTACGAGCAGTACTTC. Translation gives CASSLGRDLGTYEQYF.

This clone was seen repeatedly, ten times or more. This chain connects TRBV19 to TRBJ2-3, with unresolved D. The V gene's germline CDR1 is LNHDA and CDR2 SQIVND (reference sequence). The V gene lost 6 bases and the J gene lost 0 bases, with 13 bases spanning the gap. The CDR3 covers 15 residues. This chain's CDR3 is CASSQITYSTDTQYF. The CDR3 DNA sequence: TGTGCCAGTAGCCAGATTACATATAGCACAGATACGCAGTATTTT. The complete variable domain, with remaining parts taken from reference TRBV19 and TRBJ2-3, reads DGGITQSPKYLFRKEGQNVTLSCEQNLNHDAMYWYRQDPGQGLRLIYYSQIVNDFQKGDIAEGYSVSREKKESFPLTVTSAQKNPTAFYLCASSQITYSTDTQYFGPGTRLTVL.

This rearrangement joins TRBV9 to TRBJ1-1; no clear D. V lost 0 bases, J lost 5 bases, and 8 bases lay in between. The CDR3 has 13 amino acids. Germline CDR1 SGDLS, CDR2 YYNGEE. The chain's CDR3 is CASSVAGRTEAFF. The CDR3 DNA sequence: TGTGCCAGCAGCGTAGCCGGGCGGACTGAAGCTTTCTTT.

This clone has a handful of counts. This chain links TRBV28 with TRBJ1-4; tentatively, D is TRBD1 (5 bases). Per germline, CDR1 MDHEN and CDR2 SYDVKM. Trimming stripped 5 bases from V and 8 bases from J, with 15 bases between. CDR3 length equals 14 residues. Written as DNA, the CDR3 is TGTGCCAGCAGTCTTTCGGGGGGGGAGGAAAAACTGTTTTTT. Its translation: CASSLSGGEEKLFF.

V is TRBV7-9 and J is TRBJ1-4; a weak D match, TRBD1 (6 bases). V lost 7 bases to trimming and J lost 3 bases, with 12 bases between them. This CDR3 is 14 amino acids long. Germline V gives CDR1 SEHNR, CDR2 FQNEAQ (reference sequence). The CDR3 loop reads CASKTGLSNEKLFF. For the CDR3, the DNA is TGTGCCAGCAAAACAGGGTTGTCTAATGAAAAACTGTTTTTT.

V gene TRBV6-5 combines with J gene TRBJ2-7; perhaps TRBD1 as D (6 bases). V shed 2 bases and J shed 3 bases, with 8 bases lying between them. The CDR3 is made up of 13 amino acids. Per the germline V gene, CDR1 is MNHEY and CDR2 is SVGAGI. The CDR3 coding sequence is TGTGCCAGCAGTTACCAGGGGTTCTACGAGCAGTACTTC. Its translation is CASSYQGFYEQYF.

This clone was counted a single time. The chain links TRBV5-1 to TRBJ1-4, with D possibly being TRBD1 (5 bases). CDR3 length: 16 amino acids. Deletions cut 1 base from V and 4 bases from J, with 14 bases between. CDR1 is SGHRS and CDR2 is YFSETQ in the germline V gene. In nucleotides, the CDR3 is TGCGCCAGCAGCTTGCCCCGGGACGCGGGTAATGAAAAACTGTTTTTT. Protein product: CASSLPRDAGNEKLFF.

This clone was seen a handful of times. The rearrangement uses TRBV27 and TRBJ1-5; maybe TRBD1 (6 bases). Germline V CDR1 and CDR2: MNHEY, SMNVEV (reference sequence). Trimming removed 8 bases from V and 4 bases from J, with 18 bases in between. This CDR3 has 15 amino acids. In DNA form, the CDR3 reads TGTGCCAGCCGACCCGCGGGCGACAGGAATCAGCCCCAGCATTTT. Translating gives CASRPAGDRNQPQHF.

The gene calls are TRBV28 and TRBJ2-5, with 8 bases fitting TRBD1. This CDR3 has 15 amino acids. Germline V gene sequence: CDR1 MDHEN, CDR2 SYDVKM. J was trimmed by 3 bases and V by 4 bases; bases with no gene match: 7. The CDR3 reads CASSSAQDREETQYF. The CDR3 DNA reads TGTGCCAGCAGTTCCGCCCAGGACAGGGAAGAGACCCAGTACTTC.

This chain links TRBV19 with TRBJ2-3, with 12 nucleotides matching TRBD2. In germline, CDR1 is LNHDA, CDR2 SQIVND (reference sequence). The junction had 1 base not matched to a gene; V was cut back by 1 base and J by 5 bases. The CDR3 has 15 amino acids. CDR3 coding DNA: TGTGCCAGTAGTATAGCGACTAGCGGGAGAGATACGCAGTATTTT. It is translated as CASSIATSGRDTQYF.

The CDR3 nucleotides are TGTGCCAGCAGCTTAATCCCACATGGGGAGACCCAGTACTTC. This gives the protein CASSLIPHGETQYF. V gene TRBV11-2 combines with J gene TRBJ2-5; D is unresolved. Between the trimmed V and J ends, which lost 2 bases and 5 bases, there was a span of 12 bases. This CDR3 is built from 14 residues. The germline CDR1 and CDR2 sequences are SGHAT and FQNNGV. Together with reference TRBV11-2 and TRBJ2-5, the CDR3 gives the full variable domain: EAGVAQSPRYKIIEKRQSVAFWCNPISGHATLYWYQQILGQGPKLLIQFQNNGVVDDSQLPKDRFSAERLKGVDSTLKIQPAKLEDSAVYLCASSLIPHGETQYFGPGTRLLVL.

A single count supports this clone. The rearrangement joins TRBV4-1 to TRBJ2-1, with 8 bases identical to TRBD1. Germline CDR1 MGHRA, CDR2 YSYEKL. Trimming cost V 2 bases and J 6 bases; bases outside gene matches: 9. The CDR3 sequence is 16 residues long. The CDR3: CASSQRADRAGNEQFF. CDR3 DNA sequence: TGCGCCAGCAGCCAAAGGGCGGACAGGGCCGGCAATGAGCAGTTCTTC.

This clone was seen at least ten times. J is TRBJ1-5 and V is TRBV30; D not certain. Trimming removed 0 bases from V and 5 bases from J, with 8 bases in between. The germline V gene has CDR1 GTSNPN and CDR2 SVGIG (reference sequence). The CDR3 is 13 amino acids. The CDR3 protein is CAWSVGLDQPQHF. The CDR3, as DNA: TGTGCCTGGAGTGTAGGTTTGGATCAGCCCCAGCATTTT.

This clone was picked up one time. The chain links TRBV11-3 to TRBJ2-2, with D unresolved. The CDR3 is 15 residues long. V dropped 1 base and J dropped 2 bases, with 8 bases sitting between them. Germline V gene sequence: CDR1 SGHNT, CDR2 YENEEA. The CDR3 is CASSLGTLNTGELFF. The DNA of the CDR3 is TGTGCCAGCAGCTTAGGGACCTTAAACACCGGGGAGCTGTTTTTT.